A single count supports the clone carrying this T cell receptor (beta chain). Its specificity is unknown. Germline assignment: CDR1 GTSNPN and CDR2 SVGIG (reference sequence). The CDR3 runs to 16 residues. V lost 0 bases to trimming and J lost 3 bases; unmatched junction nucleotides: 7. These data originate in a study of brain T cells in children with intractable seizures. Notes on the study in general: Pre-surgery blood may have been undersampled, hiding some clones.

This sample's time point: blood from clinic visit 5 months post-surgery; TSC patient then seizure free. Profiled with immunoSEQ multiplex PCR; TCRdb holds only in-frame clones, not every one. Of about 340,000 clones detected, about 93% appear once; the ten largest clones hold approximately 5%. The source was peripheral blood, collected less than 6 months after surgery. The chain recombines TRBV30 with TRBJ1-1; TRBD1 matches 10 bases. The source of this sequence is a boy in the first two years of life with tuberous sclerosis and intractable seizures. In DNA form, the CDR3 reads TGTGCCTGGAGTGTCGTCCCGGGACAGGGGCACACTGAAGCTTTCTTT. Its translation: CAWSVVPGQGHTEAFF.